This entry concerns a single T cell receptor (beta chain). With 6 bases clipped from V and 7 bases from J, the junction kept 11 bases outside the gene matches. The CDR3 sequence is 16 residues long. Each CDR3 protein gets one entry after TCRdb re-called the RT-PCR reads with MiXCR. The data hold approximately 720,000 distinct CDR3 sequences, with about 14% observed a single time. The clonotype originates from a female donor in good health, serving as a healthy control. The chain recombines TRBV12-3 or TRBV12-4 with TRBJ2-1, with 11 nucleotides matching TRBD2. The sample comprised memory CD4+ T cells from blood. CDR3 in amino acids: CASSISGGALDNEQFF. The CDR3 coding sequence is TGTGCCAGCAGCATTAGCGGGGGGGCCTTGGATAATGAGCAGTTCTTC.